Listed below are T cell receptor beta chains from one sample, sequenced in a study of shared clonotypes between healthy human individuals. Clones were read by immunoSEQ multiplex PCR, and TCRdb kept only the in-frame ones, dropping some. The sample holds some 2.4 million clones; 80% to 95% are singletons and the top ten take roughly 0.39%. The source material was naive CD4+ T cells from PBMCs. The receptors were gathered from a man younger than 35 in good health. Some clones in this sample may be carry-over from other donors' samples. The CDR3 runs from the conserved cysteine through the conserved F or W. The D gene is left open where the match is weak. Clone size is shown for a subset of rows, as once, few, many or a class of expanded clone.

V gene: TRBV14; D gene: -; J gene: TRBJ1-2; clone size: -; CDR3 protein: CASSHPWGRNGYTF; CDR3 DNA: TGTGCCAGCAGCCACCCTTGGGGGAGGAATGGCTACACCTTC
V gene: TRBV29-1; D gene: -; J gene: TRBJ1-4; clone size: -; CDR3 protein: CSFSRGVNEKLFF; CDR3 DNA: TGCAGCTTTTCCCGGGGGGTTAATGAAAAACTGTTTTTT
V gene: TRBV7-9; D gene: -; J gene: TRBJ2-2; clone size: -; CDR3 protein: CASSLWVGGATGELFF; CDR3 DNA: TGTGCCAGCAGCTTATGGGTCGGAGGGGCCACCGGGGAGCTGTTTTTT
V gene: TRBV5-8; D gene: TRBD1; J gene: TRBJ1-2; clone size: -; CDR3 protein: CASSRVRQGEGTF; CDR3 DNA: TGTGCCAGCAGCCGCGTCAGACAGGGAGAGGGCACCTTC
V gene: TRBV28; D gene: -; J gene: TRBJ1-5; clone size: -; CDR3 protein: CASSFLVRGIYQPQHF; CDR3 DNA: TGTGCCAGCAGTTTTTTAGTCAGGGGAATTTATCAGCCCCAGCATTTT
V gene: TRBV7-3; D gene: TRBD2; J gene: TRBJ2-1; clone size: -; CDR3 protein: CASASGSYNEQFF; CDR3 DNA: TGTGCCAGCGCGAGCGGGAGTTACAATGAGCAGTTCTTC
V gene: TRBV9; D gene: -; J gene: TRBJ2-3; clone size: -; CDR3 protein: CASSVDVPAADTQYF; CDR3 DNA: TGTGCCAGCAGCGTAGACGTGCCTGCAGCAGATACGCAGTATTTT
V gene: TRBV28; D gene: TRBD2; J gene: TRBJ2-1; clone size: -; CDR3 protein: CASSDSGRGYNEQFF; CDR3 DNA: TGTGCCAGCAGCGATAGCGGGAGGGGTTACAATGAGCAGTTCTTC
V gene: TRBV5-1; D gene: -; J gene: TRBJ1-1; clone size: -; CDR3 protein: CASSLAQGATEAFF; CDR3 DNA: TGCGCCAGCAGCTTGGCCCAAGGGGCCACTGAAGCTTTCTTT
V gene: TRBV30; D gene: -; J gene: TRBJ1-2; clone size: -; CDR3 protein: CAWSVGGDYGYTF; CDR3 DNA: TGTGCCTGGAGTGTCGGTGGGGACTATGGCTACACCTTC
V gene: TRBV6-5; D gene: TRBD2; J gene: TRBJ2-7; clone size: -; CDR3 protein: CASSYSETSGYEQYF; CDR3 DNA: TGTGCCAGCAGTTACTCTGAGACTAGCGGGTACGAGCAGTACTTC
V gene: TRBV7-2; D gene: TRBD1; J gene: TRBJ1-2; clone size: -; CDR3 protein: CASSFRQGVVGYTF; CDR3 DNA: TGTGCCAGCAGCTTTAGACAGGGGGTTGTGGGCTACACCTTC
V gene: TRBV11-2; D gene: -; J gene: TRBJ2-3; clone size: -; CDR3 protein: CASSLDGRSSIDTQYF; CDR3 DNA: TGTGCCAGCAGCTTAGACGGCAGATCAAGCATAGATACGCAGTATTTT
V gene: TRBV28; D gene: TRBD1; J gene: TRBJ1-1; clone size: -; CDR3 protein: CATQWDRDNTEAFF; CDR3 DNA: TGTGCCACCCAGTGGGACAGGGATAACACTGAAGCTTTCTTT
V gene: TRBV29-1; D gene: -; J gene: TRBJ2-3; clone size: -; CDR3 protein: CSVEEYSLTDTQYF; CDR3 DNA: TGCAGCGTTGAAGAGTACAGCCTCACAGATACGCAGTATTTT
V gene: TRBV10-3; D gene: -; J gene: TRBJ2-7; clone size: -; CDR3 protein: CAISEGGEQYF; CDR3 DNA: TGTGCCATCAGTGAGGGGGGGGAGCAGTACTTC
V gene: TRBV6-5; D gene: TRBD1; J gene: TRBJ2-7; clone size: -; CDR3 protein: CASRRDRGGTYEQYF; CDR3 DNA: TGTGCCAGCAGGAGAGACAGGGGTGGGACCTACGAGCAGTACTTC
V gene: TRBV6-5; D gene: -; J gene: TRBJ1-1; clone size: -; CDR3 protein: CASRLNTEAFF; CDR3 DNA: TGTGCCAGCAGGTTGAACACTGAAGCTTTCTTT
V gene: TRBV29-1; D gene: -; J gene: TRBJ1-3; clone size: -; CDR3 protein: CSVLKPGVNTIYF; CDR3 DNA: TGCAGCGTCCTAAAGCCCGGGGTAAACACCATATATTTT
V gene: TRBV19; D gene: -; J gene: TRBJ2-5; clone size: -; CDR3 protein: CASSLRGETQYF; CDR3 DNA: TGTGCCAGTAGTCTCCGCGGGGAGACCCAGTACTTC
V gene: TRBV7-9; D gene: TRBD1; J gene: TRBJ1-1; clone size: -; CDR3 protein: CASSSADRGHTEAFF; CDR3 DNA: TGTGCTAGCAGCTCAGCGGACAGGGGGCACACTGAAGCTTTCTTT
V gene: TRBV6-4; D gene: TRBD2; J gene: TRBJ2-1; clone size: once; CDR3 protein: CASSVLAGLYNEQFF; CDR3 DNA: TGTGCCAGCAGTGTACTAGCGGGGCTTTACAATGAGCAGTTCTTC